These T cell receptor beta chains were read from a single sample in a study of cytomegalovirus exposure and HLA in healthy donors. The data were produced by immunoSEQ multiplex PCR, yet TCRdb's version contains in-frame clones alone and is incomplete. The table records roughly 130,000 clones, over 80% of them present only once. The sequenced sample was PBMCs. Receptors originate from a boy between 10 and 17 years old in good health and CMV-seronegative. Both conserved end residues are part of each CDR3. The order of the fields is clone size, J gene, V gene, D gene, CDR3 DNA, CDR3 protein. A D gene is named only where the DNA matches it firmly. Not all rows give a size; the values are once, few, many and, for expanded clones, a class.

size: .
J: TRBJ2-7
V: TRBV29-1
D: TRBD2
DNA: TGCAGCGTGGGGCCTGGGGGGGACGAGCAGTACTTC
CDR3: CSVGPGGDEQYF

size: .
J: TRBJ2-7
V: TRBV19
D: TRBD1
DNA: TGTGCCAGTAGCAGCCGACAGGGAGTGCGAGAGCAGTACTTC
CDR3: CASSSRQGVREQYF

size: .
J: TRBJ1-1
V: TRBV19
D: .
DNA: TGTGCCTCCTTAGCGTACACTGAAGCTTTCTTT
CDR3: CASLAYTEAFF

size: .
J: TRBJ1-1
V: TRBV27
D: .
DNA: TGTGCCAGCAGTTTGATTGACAAGACTGAAGCTTTCTTT
CDR3: CASSLIDKTEAFF

size: .
J: TRBJ2-7
V: TRBV4-2
D: .
DNA: TGTGCCAGCAGCCAAGAGAGCGGGTCCTCCGCCTACGAGCAGTACTTC
CDR3: CASSQESGSSAYEQYF

size: .
J: TRBJ1-2
V: TRBV19
D: .
DNA: TGTGCCAGTAGTCCCGGGACACACTATGGCTACACCTTC
CDR3: CASSPGTHYGYTF

size: .
J: TRBJ2-3
V: TRBV10-3
D: TRBD2
DNA: TGTGCCATCCACGCGGGAGCGAAAGATACGCAGTATTTT
CDR3: CAIHAGAKDTQYF

size: .
J: TRBJ2-7
V: TRBV2
D: .
DNA: TGTGCCACGAATCCGGGGCGGGAAGACGAGCAGTACTTC
CDR3: CATNPGREDEQYF

size: once
J: TRBJ1-2
V: TRBV6-1
D: TRBD1
DNA: TGTGCCAGCACTCCCGGGACAGGGGAATCCTATGGCTACACCTTC
CDR3: CASTPGTGESYGYTF

size: .
J: TRBJ2-2
V: TRBV7-7
D: .
DNA: TGTGCCAGCAGCCCGACCCTACGGGGGAACACCGGGGAGCTGTTTTTT
CDR3: CASSPTLRGNTGELFF

size: .
J: TRBJ2-2
V: TRBV25-1
D: .
DNA: TGTGCCAGCACAGACTACCCAGGGGAGCTGTTTTTT
CDR3: CASTDYPGELFF

size: .
J: TRBJ2-7
V: TRBV2
D: TRBD1
DNA: TGTGCCAGCAGTGAAGGGACAGGGCGCTACGAGCAGTACTTC
CDR3: CASSEGTGRYEQYF

size: once
J: TRBJ1-1
V: TRBV7-2
D: .
DNA: TGTGCCAGCAGCTTATCGCGGGGCACTGAAGCTTTCTTT
CDR3: CASSLSRGTEAFF

size: .
J: TRBJ2-6
V: TRBV25-1
D: TRBD1
DNA: TGTGCCAGCAGTCGGCGGCAGGGGGCGGGAGGGGCCAACGTCCTGACTTTC
CDR3: CASSRRQGAGGANVLTF

size: .
J: TRBJ1-1
V: TRBV4-3
D: .
DNA: TGCGCCAGCAGCCAGGGACTGCGGCGCACTGAAGCTTTCTTT
CDR3: CASSQGLRRTEAFF